These T cell receptor beta chains were read from a single sample in a study of blood T cell repertoires in COVID-19. Data came from immunoSEQ multiplex PCR; TCRdb stores just in-frame clones and leaves some out. The sample contains approximately 240,000 clones, 80% to 85% of which appear only once. Input material: peripheral blood. These receptors all stem from a woman in her sixties or seventies who had recovered from COVID-19. CDR3s include the opening cysteine and the closing phenylalanine or tryptophan.

j_gene: TRBJ1-5; v_gene: TRBV7-2; CDR3aa: CASSPDRDNQPQHF
j_gene: TRBJ2-3; v_gene: TRBV5-4; CDR3aa: CASSPPSQNTQYF
j_gene: TRBJ1-3; v_gene: TRBV3-1/TRBV3-2; CDR3aa: CASSPQGGSGNTIYF
j_gene: TRBJ1-1; v_gene: TRBV9; CDR3aa: CASNLGGGGTEAFF
j_gene: TRBJ2-3; v_gene: TRBV30; CDR3aa: CAWSWLVGTDTQYF
j_gene: TRBJ2-7; v_gene: TRBV29-1; CDR3aa: CSVESDGGEQYF
j_gene: TRBJ1-2; v_gene: TRBV7-2; CDR3aa: CASSLAQGYGYTF
j_gene: TRBJ1-4; v_gene: TRBV13; CDR3aa: CASSAATGLGNEKLFF
j_gene: TRBJ1-1; v_gene: TRBV20-1; CDR3aa: CSASSGTGGVNTEAFF
j_gene: TRBJ1-1; v_gene: TRBV12-5; CDR3aa: CASDRTGGNTEAFF
j_gene: TRBJ1-6; v_gene: TRBV13; CDR3aa: CASSNTDREDSPLHF
j_gene: TRBJ2-1; v_gene: TRBV7-3; CDR3aa: CASSSRDSYNEQFF
j_gene: TRBJ1-1; v_gene: TRBV4-2; CDR3aa: CASSQGDRGNTEAFF
j_gene: TRBJ1-1; v_gene: TRBV7-8; CDR3aa: CASSLGVGGLTEAFF
j_gene: TRBJ1-3; v_gene: TRBV27; CDR3aa: CASSEAAIPGNTIYF
j_gene: TRBJ1-2; v_gene: TRBV5-6; CDR3aa: CASSPPEPNYGYTF
j_gene: TRBJ1-1; v_gene: TRBV7-3; CDR3aa: CASSLGQLTEAFF
j_gene: TRBJ1-2; v_gene: TRBV5-1; CDR3aa: CASSLGGEGRTF
j_gene: TRBJ1-5; v_gene: TRBV7-8; CDR3aa: CASSLARDLNQPQHF
j_gene: TRBJ1-2; v_gene: TRBV6-1; CDR3aa: CASSDPGQGIYGYTF
j_gene: TRBJ2-7; v_gene: TRBV5-1; CDR3aa: CASSEPGQGYYEQYF
j_gene: TRBJ2-1; v_gene: TRBV7-2; CDR3aa: CASSRGNEQFF
j_gene: TRBJ2-1; v_gene: TRBV13; CDR3aa: CASSPHLAGGPYNEQFF
j_gene: TRBJ2-3; v_gene: TRBV5-1; CDR3aa: CASSFSDSSDTQYF
j_gene: TRBJ2-1; v_gene: TRBV6-2/TRBV6-3; CDR3aa: CASSYGGTGPDEQFF
j_gene: TRBJ2-7; v_gene: TRBV27; CDR3aa: CASRLAGASRGYEQYF
j_gene: TRBJ1-2; v_gene: TRBV20-1; CDR3aa: CSARGSGIPTF
j_gene: TRBJ2-1; v_gene: TRBV5-5; CDR3aa: CASSLTLGQFF
j_gene: TRBJ2-7; v_gene: TRBV5-4; CDR3aa: CASSLEGLAAYEQYF
j_gene: TRBJ1-5; v_gene: TRBV10-3; CDR3aa: CAISETLPGQGYQPQHF
j_gene: TRBJ1-3; v_gene: TRBV7-9; CDR3aa: CANSGDSSGNTIYF
j_gene: TRBJ2-2; v_gene: TRBV9; CDR3aa: CASRVTGDQTGELFF
j_gene: TRBJ2-5; v_gene: TRBV6-5; CDR3aa: CASRDRGHVTQYF
j_gene: TRBJ2-5; v_gene: TRBV19; CDR3aa: CASSPDRVGETQYF
j_gene: TRBJ2-2; v_gene: TRBV6-5; CDR3aa: CASSPGGGVTGELFF
j_gene: TRBJ2-7; v_gene: TRBV6-5; CDR3aa: CASSYVNRGGSYEQYF
j_gene: TRBJ1-1; v_gene: TRBV6-1; CDR3aa: CASTLSRDRAFF
j_gene: TRBJ2-5; v_gene: TRBV5-6; CDR3aa: CASSRQAYQETQYF
j_gene: TRBJ1-1; v_gene: TRBV7-6; CDR3aa: CASSHPGTEAFF
j_gene: TRBJ2-5; v_gene: TRBV4-1; CDR3aa: CASSQTGLRGETQYF
j_gene: TRBJ1-2; v_gene: TRBV12-3/TRBV12-4; CDR3aa: CASTGEGVYGYTF
j_gene: TRBJ2-7; v_gene: TRBV19; CDR3aa: CASSISGPQYYEQYF
j_gene: TRBJ2-1; v_gene: TRBV6-5; CDR3aa: CASSYSDAGGQYEQFF
j_gene: TRBJ2-3; v_gene: TRBV5-1; CDR3aa: CASSLWRGDTDTQYF
j_gene: TRBJ1-4; v_gene: TRBV5-1; CDR3aa: CASSLSPYEKLFF
j_gene: TRBJ1-1; v_gene: TRBV5-1; CDR3aa: CASSNRGSEDTEAFF
j_gene: TRBJ2-7; v_gene: TRBV27; CDR3aa: CASSSQLVSYEQYF
j_gene: TRBJ2-3; v_gene: TRBV5-1; CDR3aa: CASSLGGGGSTDTQYF